These 25 T cell receptor beta chains share one sample of origin, sequenced in a study of shared clonotypes between healthy human individuals. Clones were read by immunoSEQ multiplex PCR, and TCRdb kept only the in-frame ones, dropping some. The sample holds more than 850,000 clones, around three quarters seen once. Sequenced input: memory CD4+ T cells from PBMCs. Subset denoted: CD45RA-negative fraction. These receptors all stem from a man aged 18 to 29 in good health. Some clones in this sample may be carry-over from other donors' samples.

CDR3 sequence reads: CASSSNRQDTQYF. The CDR3 coding sequence is TGTGCCAGCAGCTCAAACAGGCAGGATACGCAGTATTTT. The J gene is TRBJ2-3, the V gene TRBV13; the D gene is possibly TRBD1 (5 bases). The V gene's germline CDR1 is PRHDT and CDR2 FYEKMQ (reference sequence). Deletions cut 4 bases from V and 6 bases from J, with 11 bases between. The CDR3 is 13 residues long.

This clone has just a few counts. The V call is TRBV2, the J call TRBJ1-3; 10 bases line up with TRBD1. Germline V gene sequence: CDR1 SNHLY, CDR2 FYNNEI. The CDR3 extends over 15 amino acids. J lost 1 base, V lost 5 bases, and 2 bases had no gene match. The CDR3 protein is CASSRQGASGNTIYF. CDR3 in DNA: TGTGCCAGCAGTCGACAGGGGGCGTCTGGAAACACCATATATTTT.

V usage is TRBV28 and J usage is TRBJ2-1; no clear D gene. V gave up 6 bases and J gave up 8 bases, with 11 bases separating them. There are 12 residues in the CDR3. The V gene's germline CDR1 is MDHEN and CDR2 SYDVKM. CDR3 in DNA: TGTGCCAGCAGCCTCTCGCGATATGAGCAGTTCTTC. It translates to CASSLSRYEQFF. Drawing the rest from reference TRBV28 and TRBJ2-1, the complete variable domain is DVKVTQSSRYLVKRTGEKVFLECVQDMDHENMFWYRQDPGLGLRLIYFSYDVKMKEKGDIPEGYSVSREKKERFSLILESASTNQTSMYLCASSLSRYEQFFGPGTRLTVL.

This clone has a handful of counts. The chain carries TRBV30 and TRBJ2-7; possibly TRBD1 for D (6 bases). The CDR3 runs to 13 residues. CDR1 is GTSNPN, CDR2 SVGIG, per germline (reference sequence). V was cut by 5 bases and J by 1 base, with 12 bases left in between. The CDR3 DNA is TGTGCCTGGTGCACAGGGATGTCCTACGAGCAGTACTTC. Encoded protein: CAWCTGMSYEQYF.

J is TRBJ1-2 and V is TRBV4-1; perhaps TRBD1 as D (6 bases). The CDR3 consists of 16 residues. Deletions cut 4 bases from V and 4 bases from J, with 19 bases between. Germline assignment: CDR1 MGHRA and CDR2 YSYEKL. The DNA for the CDR3 is TGCGCCAGCAGCCCTGGTCCGCAGGGGAGCTTCTATGGCTACACCTTC. Protein sequence: CASSPGPQGSFYGYTF.

The chain has TRBV5-1 and TRBJ2-3, with 8 bases lining up with TRBD2. Trimming took 4 bases from V and 5 from J; bases not matched to a gene: 9. The CDR3 runs to 15 residues. Looked up from germline, CDR1 is SGHRS and CDR2 is YFSETQ. The CDR3 loop reads CASSLTGGQGDTQYF. The CDR3 DNA reads TGCGCCAGCAGCCTTACGGGAGGGCAGGGAGATACGCAGTATTTT.

V usage is TRBV6-1 and J usage is TRBJ1-2; TRBD1 matches 7 bases. The CDR3 is 14 amino acids. Germline CDR1 reads MNHNS; CDR2 reads SASEGT. Losses at the gene ends were 5 bases for V and 0 bases for J; bases not matched to a gene: 3. As DNA, the CDR3 is TGTGCCAGCAGTACGGACAGGACTAACTATGGCTACACCTTC. Its translation is CASSTDRTNYGYTF.

The chain has TRBV6-5 and TRBJ2-7, with no clear D. Germline CDR1 is MNHEY and CDR2 is SVGAGI. This CDR3 has 11 residues. Trimming took 8 bases from V and 0 from J, leaving 5 bases between them. The CDR3 sequence: CASGDSYEQYF. CDR3 nucleotide sequence: TGTGCCAGCGGGGACTCCTACGAGCAGTACTTC.

The gene calls are TRBV7-8 and TRBJ2-2, with D unclear. Trimming took off 1 base at V and 10 bases at J, with 7 bases between the two ends. The CDR3 sequence is 12 residues long. Per the germline V gene, CDR1 is SGHVS and CDR2 is FQNEAQ. The CDR3 region is CASSLDVPELFF. CDR3 nucleotides: TGTGCCAGCAGCTTAGACGTCCCGGAGCTGTTTTTT.

This chain joins TRBV2 and TRBJ2-1; no clear D gene. The CDR3 is made up of 13 amino acids. Trimming cost V 6 bases and J 2 bases, with 8 bases left between them. In germline, CDR1 is SNHLY, CDR2 FYNNEI. CDR3 amino acids: CASRENTYNEQFF. CDR3 coding DNA: TGTGCCAGCAGGGAGAACACCTACAATGAGCAGTTCTTC.

The CDR3, as DNA: TGTGCCTGGACCCGGGGGCAAGTCTACGAGCAGTACTTC. Translating gives CAWTRGQVYEQYF. This rearrangement joins TRBV30 to TRBJ2-7; D may be TRBD1 or TRBD2 (6 bases each). The germline V and J ends were trimmed by 4 bases and 3 bases, with 13 bases remaining between them. This CDR3 contains 13 residues. The germline V gene encodes CDR1 GTSNPN and CDR2 SVGIG (reference sequence).

The chain carries TRBV19 and TRBJ2-2, with a tentative D call TRBD1 (6 bases). Trimming pared 6 bases from V and 2 bases from J, leaving 13 bases between. CDR3 length: 15 amino acids. Germline lookup yields CDR1 LNHDA and CDR2 SQIVND (reference sequence). The CDR3 region is CASRGAQTNTGELFF. CDR3 nucleotides: TGTGCCAGTAGGGGGGCGCAAACTAACACCGGGGAGCTGTTTTTT.

In DNA, the CDR3 is TGCGCCAGCAGCCAAGATATGACGGCAGCCTACGAGCAGTACTTC. It yields the protein CASSQDMTAAYEQYF. The chain recombines TRBV4-3 with TRBJ2-7; D gene unclear. This CDR3 spans 15 amino acids. The V end lost 0 bases, the J end lost 2 bases, and 11 bases lay between the germline ends. In germline, CDR1 is LGHNA, CDR2 YSLEER.

The J gene is TRBJ1-2, the V gene TRBV11-2; D uncertain. The CDR3 is 14 amino acids. Trimming shortened V by 2 bases and J by 8 bases, and 15 bases separated the two germline ends. Germline values: CDR1 SGHAT, CDR2 FQNNGV. The CDR3 bases are TGTGCCAGCAGCTTACCCCAGGTTTTTGAGGGCTACACCTTC. This gives the protein CASSLPQVFEGYTF.

Only one count was recorded for this clone. J is TRBJ2-7 and V is TRBV28; 8 nucleotides match TRBD2. The ends lost 5 bases at V and 2 bases at J; junction bases unmatched: 11. The CDR3 runs 16 residues. Germline loops: CDR1 MDHEN, CDR2 SYDVKM. The CDR3 sequence is CASSPISGDGTYEQYF. As DNA, the CDR3 is TGTGCCAGCAGTCCGATTAGCGGGGACGGTACCTACGAGCAGTACTTC. The complete variable domain, with remaining parts taken from reference TRBV28 and TRBJ2-7, reads DVKVTQSSRYLVKRTGEKVFLECVQDMDHENMFWYRQDPGLGLRLIYFSYDVKMKEKGDIPEGYSVSREKKERFSLILESASTNQTSMYLCASSPISGDGTYEQYFGPGTRLTVT.

J is TRBJ1-2 and V is TRBV28; the D gene is possibly TRBD1 (6 bases). Trimming cost V 5 bases and J 5 bases, with 12 bases left between them. This CDR3 region has 13 residues. Germline-derived CDR1 and CDR2 are MDHEN and SYDVKM. In DNA, the CDR3 is TGTGCCAGCAGTCCCACGGGGGCGTATGGCTACACCTTC. Protein: CASSPTGAYGYTF.

The gene calls are TRBV11-2 and TRBJ2-3, with D perhaps matching TRBD1 (6 bases). V was trimmed by 6 bases and J by 3 bases, leaving 13 bases between them. Germline V gene data show CDR1 as SGHAT and CDR2 as FQNNGV. This CDR3 contains 14 residues. The CDR3 sequence: CASRRAGETDTQYF. CDR3 coding DNA: TGTGCCAGCAGACGGGCAGGGGAAACAGATACGCAGTATTTT.

This rearrangement joins TRBV27 to TRBJ2-7; a weak D match, TRBD1 (6 bases). Germline assignment: CDR1 MNHEY and CDR2 SMNVEV (reference sequence). The CDR3 runs to 15 residues. Trimming took off 1 base at V and 2 bases at J, with 12 bases between the two ends. The CDR3 coding sequence is TGTGCCAGCAGTTTATTGTGGGGGCCGACCTACGAGCAGTACTTC. Encoded protein: CASSLLWGPTYEQYF.

This clone showed up just once. This chain joins TRBV5-1 and TRBJ2-2; 7 nucleotides match TRBD2. Germline loops: CDR1 SGHRS, CDR2 YFSETQ. This CDR3 comprises 16 residues. The ends lost 0 bases at V and 1 base at J; junction bases unmatched: 3. The CDR3 nucleotides are TGCGCCAGCAGCTTGGCTTCTAGCGGGAACACCGGGGAGCTGTTTTTT. This encodes CASSLASSGNTGELFF. The whole variable domain, remainder taken from reference TRBV5-1 and TRBJ2-2, is KAGVTQTPRYLIKTRGQQVTLSCSPISGHRSVSWYQQTPGQGLQFLFEYFSETQRNKGNFPGRFSGRQFSNSRSEMNVSTLELGDSALYLCASSLASSGNTGELFFGEGSRLTVL.

The rearrangement joins TRBV19 to TRBJ2-7; tentative D call: TRBD2 (5 bases). This CDR3 has 14 residues. Per the germline V gene, CDR1 is LNHDA and CDR2 is SQIVND (reference sequence). Trimming pared 6 bases from V and 2 bases from J, leaving 14 bases between. The CDR3 reads CASSPGFNAYEQYF. The CDR3 nucleotides are TGTGCCAGTAGCCCGGGATTTAACGCCTACGAGCAGTACTTC.

V gene TRBV6-6 combines with J gene TRBJ1-4; a possible D gene is TRBD1 (5 bases). Germline assignment: CDR1 MNHNY and CDR2 SVGAGI (reference sequence). V was trimmed by 5 bases and J by 5 bases, leaving 15 bases between them. The CDR3 sequence is 15 residues long. CDR3 nucleotide sequence: TGTGCCAGCAGTGTGGGGGGTACCCCCAATGAAAAACTGTTTTTT. Residues: CASSVGGTPNEKLFF.

A note on this clone: The sample has other DNA sequences that encode this CDR3 too. The CDR3 bases are TGTGCCAGCAGCTTTTCAGGGGTGAACACTGAAGCTTTCTTT. It translates to CASSFSGVNTEAFF. The chain combines TRBV11-3 with TRBJ1-1; D is possibly TRBD1 (6 bases). There are 14 residues in the CDR3. Germline CDR1 and CDR2: SGHNT and YENEEA. Trimming stripped 3 bases from V and 0 bases from J, with 8 bases between.

In its sample, this clone was seen a few times. The gene calls are TRBV27 and TRBJ2-7; TRBD1 agrees at 7 bases. In germline, CDR1 is MNHEY, CDR2 SMNVEV (reference sequence). The V and J ends lost 3 bases and 0 bases, in that order; junction bases with no gene match: 14. The CDR3 totals 18 residues. In DNA, the CDR3 is TGTGCCAGCAGTTTCAAGGGACCCGGGACAGCTTACTCCTACGAGCAGTACTTC. Protein sequence: CASSFKGPGTAYSYEQYF.

For this clone: The junction and the germline gene differ at one end; a read error may be behind it. This chain uses TRBV30 with TRBJ1-1, with D tentatively TRBD1 (5 bases). CDR1 and CDR2 from the germline V gene are GTSNPN and SVGIG (reference sequence). The CDR3 spans 12 residues. The CDR3 sequence: CAWSVRGGHSRF. The CDR3, as DNA: TGTGCCTGGAGTGTTCGGGGCGGGCACTCTAGATTT.

V usage is TRBV6-1 and J usage is TRBJ1-3; TRBD1 aligns across 12 bases. The V segment lost 11 bases and the J segment 4 bases; nucleotides outside the gene matches: 6. The germline CDR1 and CDR2 sequences are MNHNS and SASEGT. There are 14 residues in the CDR3. CDR3 loop: CAGGQGARGNTIYF. The CDR3 coding sequence is TGTGCCGGGGGACAGGGGGCAAGAGGAAACACCATATATTTT.